These 11 T cell receptor beta chains originate from one sample sequenced in a study of breast tumors, draining lymph nodes, adjacent tissues. MiXCR, run by TCRdb on the multiplex PCR reads, gives a single entry per CDR3 protein. The sample lists over 70,000 distinct CDR3 sequences; roughly 30% were seen once. Breast cancer patients provided tissue from their axillary draining lymph nodes. The sample was axillary lymph node tissue. These receptors were obtained from a female donor with breast cancer. Some clones in this sample may be carry-over from other donors' samples.

Many counts were recorded for this clonotype. The chain has TRBV5-8 and TRBJ1-6; TRBD1 is a possible D gene (6 bases). CDR3 length equals 14 residues. Germline CDR1 and CDR2: SGHTS and YDEGEE. The ends were cut back, 2 bases at V and 7 bases at J, with 10 bases in the middle. CDR3 protein: CASSLQGSNSPLHF. CDR3 coding DNA: TGTGCCAGCAGCTTACAGGGTTCCAATTCACCCCTCCACTTT.

CDR3 loop: CASSSSGDTDTQYF. CDR3 nucleotides: TGTGCCAGCAGCAGTAGCGGGGACACAGATACGCAGTATTTT. V gene TRBV7-3 combines with J gene TRBJ2-3, with TRBD2 identical over 8 bases. Germline V gene lookup returns CDR1 SGHTA and CDR2 FQGTGA. The CDR3 extends over 14 amino acids. With 5 bases clipped from V and 2 bases from J, the junction kept 3 bases outside the gene matches.

This clonotype was observed many times. This rearrangement joins TRBV6-6 to TRBJ1-2; no reliable D call. Germline V gene sequence: CDR1 MNHNY, CDR2 SVGAGI (reference sequence). Deletions cut 2 bases from V and 3 bases from J, with 10 bases between. The CDR3 sequence is 14 residues long. The CDR3 is CASSYPFRDYGYTF. The CDR3 DNA reads TGTGCCAGCAGTTACCCATTCCGGGACTATGGCTACACCTTC.

This clonotype was found many times. The V gene is TRBV6-5, the J gene TRBJ2-7; perhaps TRBD1 as D (6 bases). Germline CDR1 reads MNHEY; CDR2 reads SVGAGI. The CDR3 is 13 residues long. The V gene lost 10 bases and the J gene lost 4 bases, with 17 bases spanning the gap. CDR3: CATFDRRIYEQYF. The CDR3 DNA reads as TGTGCCACCTTCGACAGGAGGATATACGAGCAGTACTTC.

Ten or more counts support this clonotype. In DNA, the CDR3 is TGTGCCAGTAGTACGGGACACTCCTACGAGCAGTACTTC. It is translated as CASSTGHSYEQYF. The chain carries TRBV19 and TRBJ2-7, with a tentative D call TRBD1 (6 bases). The CDR3 consists of 13 residues. CDR1 LNHDA and CDR2 SQIVND come from the germline V gene (reference sequence). V lost 4 bases and J lost 0, with 7 bases in between.

The chain carries TRBV5-1 and TRBJ1-2; 8 nucleotides agree with TRBD1. Per the germline V gene, CDR1 is SGHRS and CDR2 is YFSETQ. CDR3 length: 14 amino acids. V was clipped by 4 bases and J by 6 bases; unmatched bases: 8. The CDR3 nucleotides are TGCGCCAGCAGCCGGAATCCAGGGGGCGATGGCTACACCTTC. This codes for CASSRNPGGDGYTF.

A remark on this clonotype: The conserved phenylalanine or tryptophan is not found at the CDR3 terminus, so this likely reflects a read error. CDR3 in amino acids: CAIGGTGHSYEQYL. The CDR3 DNA is TGTGCCATCGGAGGGACAGGTCACTCCTACGAGCAGTACCTC. The V gene is TRBV10-3, the J gene TRBJ2-7; 8 bases map to TRBD1. The length of the CDR3 is 14 residues. The junction had 6 bases not matched to a gene; V was cut back by 8 bases and J by 0 bases. Germline values: CDR1 ENHRY, CDR2 SYGVKD.

This clonotype was counted many times. This chain uses TRBV7-2 with TRBJ2-5; tentatively, D is TRBD1 or TRBD2 (7 bases each). CDR3 length: 14 amino acids. Trimming stripped 6 bases from V and 1 base from J, with 12 bases between. CDR1 is SGHTA and CDR2 is FQGNSA in the germline V gene. This chain's CDR3 is CASSQGGTQETQYF. CDR3 DNA sequence: TGTGCCAGCAGTCAGGGGGGGACCCAAGAGACCCAGTACTTC.

This clonotype was picked up many times. The CDR3 sequence: CASSLWTADYEQYF. As DNA, the CDR3 is TGTGCCAGCAGCTTGTGGACAGCCGACTACGAGCAGTACTTC. The genes are TRBV5-6 and TRBJ2-7; possible D gene TRBD1, 6 bases. CDR1 is SGHDT, CDR2 YYEEEE, per germline. Trimming stripped 1 base from V and 3 bases from J, with 11 bases between. The CDR3 is made up of 14 amino acids.

This clonotype was detected a few times. With a much larger clone just one base away, this may be a read error. The CDR3 does not end in the conserved phenylalanine or tryptophan, so this is likely a read error. V gene TRBV29-1 combines with J gene TRBJ2-5; 8 bases map to TRBD1. The CDR3 covers 13 residues. Germline lookup yields CDR1 SQVTM and CDR2 ANQGSEA. The V gene end was trimmed by 7 bases and the J gene end by 3 bases; junction bases not matched to a gene: 7. The CDR3 bases are TGCAGCGGGGGGGCAGGGGGCGAAGAGACCCAGTACCTC. It codes for CSGGAGGEETQYL.

This clonotype occurred many times. The V gene is TRBV7-2, the J gene TRBJ1-3; tentatively, D is TRBD1 (6 bases). Trimming removed 1 base at V and 2 bases at J, with 6 bases between. The CDR3 has 14 amino acids. Looked up from germline, CDR1 is SGHTA and CDR2 is FQGNSA. The CDR3 spells CASSLDRAGNTIYF. The CDR3 nucleotides are TGTGCCAGCAGCTTAGACAGGGCTGGAAACACCATATATTTT.